One and the same sample provided the 29 T cell receptor beta chains below, sequenced in a study of blood T cell repertoires in COVID-19. Repertoires were generated with immunoSEQ multiplex PCR, while TCRdb's copy carries only in-frame clones and drops some. In the table there are 300,000 or so clones, around 87% of which are singletons. Sequenced input: peripheral blood. The receptors were sampled from a woman between 40 and 55 years old who had recovered from COVID-19.

This chain connects TRBV28 to TRBJ2-4; maybe TRBD2 (7 bases). This CDR3 comprises 15 residues. In germline, CDR1 is MDHEN, CDR2 SYDVKM. V shed 3 bases and J shed 3 bases, with 12 bases lying between them. The CDR3 protein is CASSLAGARKNIQYF. In DNA form, the CDR3 reads TGTGCCAGCAGTTTGGCGGGGGCCCGCAAAAACATTCAGTACTTC.

The rearrangement joins TRBV19 to TRBJ2-2; 7 bases are shared with TRBD2. Germline CDR1 LNHDA, CDR2 SQIVND (reference sequence). The CDR3 runs 19 residues. The J segment lost 4 bases and the V segment lost 3 bases, leaving 17 bases of the junction unmatched. The CDR3 nucleotides are TGTGCCAGTAGTATCCCCTGGCGGGGGACCCGCGATGGCACCGGGGAGCTGTTTTTT. It encodes CASSIPWRGTRDGTGELFF.

The genes are TRBV4-3 and TRBJ2-1; 8 bases line up with TRBD2. Germline loops: CDR1 LGHNA, CDR2 YSLEER. Losses at the gene ends were 0 bases for V and 5 bases for J; bases not matched to a gene: 3. CDR3 size: 15 residues. CDR3 residues: CASSQEGRGDNEQFF. DNA of the CDR3: TGCGCCAGCAGCCAAGAGGGGCGGGGGGACAATGAGCAGTTCTTC.

The gene calls are TRBV2 and TRBJ2-5; 11 nucleotides agree with TRBD2. CDR3 length equals 16 residues. Germline loops: CDR1 SNHLY, CDR2 FYNNEI. Germline trimming cut 7 bases from V and 4 bases from J; bases unmatched to any gene: 11. The CDR3 coding sequence is TGTGCCAGCACGATGAGACTAGCGGGGCTGGGAGAGACCCAGTACTTC. Amino acids: CASTMRLAGLGETQYF.

This clone was observed a few times. The chain has TRBV6-5 and TRBJ2-1; 7 positions agree with TRBD2. With V trimmed by 2 bases and J by 7 bases, 8 bases remained unmatched. This CDR3 has 15 residues. Germline CDR1 reads MNHEY; CDR2 reads SVGAGI. The CDR3 coding sequence is TGTGCCAGCAGTTACGGGACTACGACCGGGAATGAGCAGTTCTTC. Translating it yields CASSYGTTTGNEQFF.

J is TRBJ2-2 and V is TRBV9, with TRBD2 matching over 7 bases. Per the germline V gene, CDR1 is SGDLS and CDR2 is YYNGEE. V gave up 0 bases and J gave up 7 bases; unmatched junction bases: 15. This CDR3 comprises 18 residues. The CDR3 here is CASSVVPPWAGESGELFF. The CDR3 coding sequence is TGTGCCAGCAGCGTAGTCCCCCCTTGGGCGGGGGAGAGCGGGGAGCTGTTTTTT.

V is TRBV19 and J is TRBJ2-7, with D perhaps matching TRBD2 (5 bases). Germline CDR1 is LNHDA and CDR2 is SQIVND (reference sequence). V lost 4 bases and J lost 1, with 5 bases in between. CDR3 length: 12 amino acids. In DNA form, the CDR3 reads TGTGCCAGTAGTACGGGGTCCTACGAGCAGTACTTC. Translation: CASSTGSYEQYF.

V is TRBV27 and J is TRBJ2-3; the D gene is possibly TRBD2 (5 bases). The V end was cut by 5 bases, the J end by 2 bases, with 20 bases between. This CDR3 has 17 amino acids. Germline V lookup: CDR1 MNHEY, CDR2 SMNVEV (reference sequence). The chain's CDR3 is CASSPSVRGDYTDTQYF. The DNA of the CDR3 is TGTGCCAGCAGTCCCTCGGTCCGGGGAGATTACACAGATACGCAGTATTTT.

The V gene is TRBV2, the J gene TRBJ1-1; 7 bases are a match to TRBD1. Unmatched junction bases numbered 5, after V lost 5 bases and J lost 2 bases. CDR1 and CDR2 from the germline V gene are SNHLY and FYNNEI. This CDR3 has 14 amino acids. Here the CDR3 reads CASSSWTGNTEAFF. In DNA form, the CDR3 reads TGTGCCAGCAGTTCTTGGACAGGAAACACTGAAGCTTTCTTT.

This clone came up once. The V and J genes are TRBV5-4 and TRBJ2-1, with D maybe TRBD1 (6 bases). With 2 bases removed from V and 2 bases from J, the gap between germline ends came to 11 bases. Germline V gives CDR1 SGHNT, CDR2 YYREEE (reference sequence). The CDR3 runs 15 residues. In DNA form, the CDR3 reads TGTGCCAGCAGCTTACCCAGGGGACCCTACAATGAGCAGTTCTTC. Protein: CASSLPRGPYNEQFF.

This clone is a singleton in its sample. The CDR3 sequence: CASSLEGDGNQPQHF. CDR3 DNA: TGTGCCAGCAGCTTGGAGGGGGATGGCAATCAGCCCCAGCATTTT. This chain joins TRBV5-8 and TRBJ1-5; D is possibly TRBD1 (6 bases). In germline, CDR1 is SGHTS, CDR2 YDEGEE. The CDR3 has 15 amino acids. V was pared by 0 bases and J by 2 bases, with 9 bases between.

The rearrangement uses TRBV11-1 and TRBJ2-1, with unresolved D. V lost 0 bases to trimming and J lost 8 bases, with 5 bases between them. The CDR3 consists of 12 residues. CDR1 SGHAT and CDR2 FQDESV come from the germline V gene (reference sequence). This CDR3 is CASSLASYEQFF. The CDR3 DNA reads TGTGCCAGCAGCTTAGCGTCATATGAGCAGTTCTTC. Full variable domain (missing parts from reference TRBV11-1 and TRBJ2-1): EAEVAQSPRYKITEKSQAVAFWCDPISGHATLYWYRQILGQGPELLVQFQDESVVDDSQLPKDRFSAERLKGVDSTLKIQPAELGDSAMYLCASSLASYEQFFGPGTRLTVL.

In its sample, this clone was seen once. This chain connects TRBV5-1 to TRBJ2-7; D not certain. Germline assignment: CDR1 SGHRS and CDR2 YFSETQ. The CDR3 has 13 residues. Trimming took 5 bases from V and 0 from J, leaving 9 bases between them. The CDR3 spells CASRVSSSYEQYF. The CDR3 DNA reads as TGCGCCAGCAGAGTCTCGAGCTCCTACGAGCAGTACTTC.

V and J are TRBV5-4 and TRBJ1-2; 8 positions match TRBD1. This CDR3 comprises 15 residues. The germline V gene encodes CDR1 SGHNT and CDR2 YYREEE (reference sequence). With 1 base clipped from V and 4 bases from J, the junction kept 6 bases outside the gene matches. CDR3: CASSLSGTGGYGYTF. In nucleotides, the CDR3 is TGTGCCAGCAGCTTGTCGGGGACAGGCGGCTATGGCTACACCTTC.

V gene TRBV15 combines with J gene TRBJ2-1, with 12 bases that match TRBD2. Germline lookup yields CDR1 LNHNV and CDR2 YYDKDF (reference sequence). V lost 6 bases, J lost 3 bases, and 6 bases stayed unmatched. The CDR3 contains 16 residues. The CDR3 DNA follows: TGTGCCACCAGTGAGCCTAGCGGGGGGGGCTACAATGAGCAGTTCTTC. Its translation is CATSEPSGGGYNEQFF.

The rearrangement uses TRBV18 and TRBJ2-5; a weak D match, TRBD2 (6 bases). The CDR3 spans 15 residues. Trimming stripped 0 bases from V and 2 bases from J, with 10 bases between. From germline, CDR1 is KGHSH and CDR2 LQKENI. The CDR3 is CASSPPGGRQETQYF. The CDR3 DNA reads as TGTGCCAGCTCACCACCGGGGGGACGGCAAGAGACCCAGTACTTC.

This clone was counted only a few times. The genes are TRBV7-8 and TRBJ1-2; 7 bases agree with TRBD1. From germline, CDR1 is SGHVS and CDR2 FQNEAQ. V lost 5 bases, J lost 9 bases, and 9 bases stayed unmatched. The CDR3 is 13 residues long. In DNA form, the CDR3 reads TGTGCCAGCAGCCCCCGACAGGGCGATCGCTACACCTTC. Residues: CASSPRQGDRYTF.

V usage is TRBV2 and J usage is TRBJ2-7, with D possibly TRBD1 on 6 matching bases. V lost 7 bases and J 2 bases, leaving 15 bases between the germline ends. CDR1 and CDR2 (germline): SNHLY, FYNNEI. The CDR3 loop spans 14 amino acids. CDR3 bases: TGTGCCAGCACTCAACAGGGCTTCGCCTACGAGCAGTACTTC. This gives the protein CASTQQGFAYEQYF.

The chain uses TRBV18 and TRBJ2-7; TRBD1 aligns across 7 bases. The CDR3 contains 14 residues. Germline V gene sequence: CDR1 KGHSH, CDR2 LQKENI. J lost 4 bases, V lost 6 bases, and 9 bases had no gene match. CDR3 nucleotide sequence: TGTGCCAGCTCTTACGGACAGGCAACTTACGAGCAGTACTTC. Translated, it gives CASSYGQATYEQYF.

The V gene is TRBV9, the J gene TRBJ1-4; D is perhaps TRBD1 (5 bases). The CDR3 has 14 amino acids. V was clipped by 1 base and J by 5 bases, with 9 bases between them. Germline loops: CDR1 SGDLS, CDR2 YYNGEE. The CDR3 nucleotides are TGTGCCAGCAGCGTATCGGACACAAATGAAAAACTGTTTTTT. It translates to CASSVSDTNEKLFF.

The chain employs TRBV7-2 and TRBJ1-4; D is undetermined. V lost 6 bases and J lost 5, with 10 bases in between. Germline V gene sequence: CDR1 SGHTA, CDR2 FQGNSA. This CDR3 is built from 13 residues. For the CDR3, the DNA is TGTGCCAGCAGGGGCAGCCAGAATGAAAAACTGTTTTTT. This codes for CASRGSQNEKLFF.

The chain is built from TRBV7-2 and TRBJ1-5; D remains ambiguous. The CDR3 contains 15 residues. V lost 2 bases and J lost 0, with 8 bases in between. Germline CDR1 SGHTA, CDR2 FQGNSA. CDR3 DNA sequence: TGTGCCAGCAGCTTATCGGGGTTTAGCAATCAGCCCCAGCATTTT. Residues: CASSLSGFSNQPQHF.

This chain links TRBV30 with TRBJ1-2; no firm D call. Germline V CDR1 and CDR2: GTSNPN, SVGIG (reference sequence). Trimming left V 5 bases short and J 7 bases short, with 17 bases between. CDR3 length equals 13 residues. Here the CDR3 DNA reads TGTGCCTGGGAGGCCCTTTCGACGGGTGGCTACACCTTC. It is translated as CAWEALSTGGYTF.

This clone came up a few times. The CDR3 bases are TGTGCCAGCGCCTGGGACAGGGGGTTTCGTGGCTACACCTTC. Translating it yields CASAWDRGFRGYTF. The rearrangement joins TRBV6-5 to TRBJ1-2; 11 nucleotides match TRBD1. This CDR3 has 14 amino acids. The V and J ends lost 8 bases and 7 bases, in that order; junction bases with no gene match: 9. Germline lookup yields CDR1 MNHEY and CDR2 SVGAGI.

This clone was detected only once. This sequence joins TRBV29-1 and TRBJ1-1; D unclear. CDR3 length: 12 amino acids. Looked up from germline, CDR1 is SQVTM and CDR2 is ANQGSEA. Trimming removed 7 bases from V and 2 bases from J, with 11 bases in between. The CDR3 region has the DNA TGCAGCGCTACAGAGTTTAACACTGAAGCTTTCTTT. Translating gives CSATEFNTEAFF.

V gene TRBV3-1 (or the pseudogene TRBV3-2) combines with J gene TRBJ1-6; D is unclear. V was cut by 3 bases and J by 3 bases, with 3 bases left in between. CDR1 is LGHDT, CDR2 YNNKEL, per germline (reference sequence). The CDR3 consists of 13 residues. The CDR3 sequence is CASSHNYNSPLHF. CDR3 DNA: TGTGCCAGCAGCCATAACTATAATTCACCCCTCCACTTT.

This chain connects TRBV24-1 to TRBJ1-1, with TRBD1 matching 12 bases. The V segment lost 9 bases and the J segment 1 base; nucleotides outside the gene matches: 2. This CDR3 is 14 amino acids long. Germline CDR1 reads KGHDR; CDR2 reads SFDVKD. The CDR3: CATRDRGQNTEAFF. The CDR3 region has the DNA TGTGCCACCCGGGACAGGGGGCAGAACACTGAAGCTTTCTTT.

The J gene is TRBJ1-1, the V gene TRBV10-1; unclear D gene. The germline V and J ends were trimmed by 3 bases and 5 bases, with 13 bases remaining between them. This CDR3 region has 14 residues. CDR1 and CDR2 from the germline V gene are WNHNN and SYGVQD (reference sequence). The CDR3 bases are TGCGCCAGCAGTGAAAATAGGTTCGGGACTGAAGCTTTCTTT. Amino acids: CASSENRFGTEAFF.

The gene calls are TRBV2 and TRBJ2-3; a weak D match, TRBD2 (7 bases). The V gene's germline CDR1 is SNHLY and CDR2 FYNNEI. V was pared by 8 bases and J by 6 bases, with 24 bases between. CDR3 size: 16 residues. The CDR3 loop is CASGRDSRGAPDTQYF. The DNA for the CDR3 is TGTGCCAGCGGAAGGGATAGCCGGGGGGCCCCCGATACGCAGTATTTT.